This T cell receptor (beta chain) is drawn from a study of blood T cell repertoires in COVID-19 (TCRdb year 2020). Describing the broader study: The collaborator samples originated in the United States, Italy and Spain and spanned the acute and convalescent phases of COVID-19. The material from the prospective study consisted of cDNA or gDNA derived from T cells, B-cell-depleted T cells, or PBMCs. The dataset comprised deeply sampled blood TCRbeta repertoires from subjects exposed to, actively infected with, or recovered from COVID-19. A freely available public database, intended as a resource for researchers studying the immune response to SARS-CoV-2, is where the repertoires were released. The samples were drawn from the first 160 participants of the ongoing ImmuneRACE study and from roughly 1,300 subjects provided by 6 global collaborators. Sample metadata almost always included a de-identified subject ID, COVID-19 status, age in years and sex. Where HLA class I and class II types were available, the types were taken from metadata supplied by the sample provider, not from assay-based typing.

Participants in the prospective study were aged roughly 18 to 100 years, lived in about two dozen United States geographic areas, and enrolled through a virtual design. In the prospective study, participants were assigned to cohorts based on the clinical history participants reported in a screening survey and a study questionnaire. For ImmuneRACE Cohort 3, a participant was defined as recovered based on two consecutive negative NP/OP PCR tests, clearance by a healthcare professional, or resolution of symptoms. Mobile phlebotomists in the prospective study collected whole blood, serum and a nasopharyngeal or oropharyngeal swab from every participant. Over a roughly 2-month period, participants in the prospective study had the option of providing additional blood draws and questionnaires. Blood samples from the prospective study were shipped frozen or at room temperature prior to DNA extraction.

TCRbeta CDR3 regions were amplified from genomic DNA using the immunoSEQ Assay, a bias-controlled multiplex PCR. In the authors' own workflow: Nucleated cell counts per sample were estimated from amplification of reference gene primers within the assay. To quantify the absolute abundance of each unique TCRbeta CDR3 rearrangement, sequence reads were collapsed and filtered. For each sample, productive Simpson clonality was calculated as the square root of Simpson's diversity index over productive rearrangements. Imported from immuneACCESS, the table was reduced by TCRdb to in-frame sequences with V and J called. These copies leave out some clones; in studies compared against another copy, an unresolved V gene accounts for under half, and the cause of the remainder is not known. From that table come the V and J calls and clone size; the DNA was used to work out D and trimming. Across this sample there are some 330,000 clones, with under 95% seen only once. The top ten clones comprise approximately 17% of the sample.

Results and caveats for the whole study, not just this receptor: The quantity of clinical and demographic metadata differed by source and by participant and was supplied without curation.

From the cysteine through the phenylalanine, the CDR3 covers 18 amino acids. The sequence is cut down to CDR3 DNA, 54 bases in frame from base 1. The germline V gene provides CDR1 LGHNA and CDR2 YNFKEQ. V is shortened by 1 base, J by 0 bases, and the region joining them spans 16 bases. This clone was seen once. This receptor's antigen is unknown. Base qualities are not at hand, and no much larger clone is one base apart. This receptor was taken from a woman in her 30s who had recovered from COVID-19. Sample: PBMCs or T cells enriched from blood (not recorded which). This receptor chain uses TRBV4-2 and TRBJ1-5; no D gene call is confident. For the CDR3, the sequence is CASSQGALGSYSNQPQHF. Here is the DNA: TGTGCCAGCAGCCAAGGGGCCCTCGGCAGCTATAGCAATCAGCCCCAGCATTTT.